The rows below give T cell receptor beta chains drawn from one sample of a study of blood T cell repertoires in COVID-19. Using immunoSEQ multiplex PCR, the repertoire was profiled, and TCRdb retains in-frame clones only, with some absent. The table shows over 50,000 clones, with roughly 80% occurring only once. The sample taken for sequencing was peripheral blood. These TCRs come from a woman aged 50 to 60 with active or convalescent COVID-19. CDR3s include the opening cysteine and the closing phenylalanine or tryptophan. The D gene is left open where the match is weak. Expanded clones are given a class, and other clones once, few, many or no size at all.

abundance | d_gene | j_gene | v_gene | CDR3aa | CDR3nt
NA | TRBD1 | TRBJ2-3 | TRBV5-1 | CASSSADRASTDTQYF | TGCGCCAGCAGCTCTGCCGACAGGGCGAGCACAGATACGCAGTATTTT
NA | TRBD2 | TRBJ2-7 | TRBV19 | CASSIAGGSSYEQYF | TGTGCCAGTAGTATAGCGGGCGGGAGCTCCTACGAGCAGTACTTC
NA | NA | TRBJ2-3 | TRBV2 | CASKLGTDTQYF | TGTGCCAGCAAGCTGGGCACAGATACGCAGTATTTT
NA | NA | TRBJ2-3 | TRBV6-2/TRBV6-3 | CASSGLGAAQYF | TGTGCCAGCAGTGGGCTAGGAGCGGCGCAGTATTTT
few | TRBD1 | TRBJ2-1 | TRBV5-6 | CASSSLDRDHNEQFF | TGTGCCAGCAGCTCCTTGGACAGGGACCACAATGAGCAGTTCTTC
NA | TRBD1 | TRBJ1-6 | TRBV7-2 | CASSLVVGQGGSPLHF | TGTGCCAGCAGCTTAGTAGTAGGACAGGGAGGCTCACCCCTCCACTTT
few | NA | TRBJ2-1 | TRBV18 | CASSPLPGSDEQFF | TGTGCCAGCTCACCACTGCCGGGAAGTGATGAGCAGTTCTTC
few | NA | TRBJ2-1 | TRBV19 | CASSIGPLEHNEQFF | TGTGCCAGTAGTATAGGGCCCCTCGAACACAATGAGCAGTTCTTC
few | NA | TRBJ2-2 | TRBV6-2/TRBV6-3 | CASSYIRSTGELFF | TGTGCCAGCAGTTATATCCGGAGCACCGGGGAGCTGTTTTTT
NA | NA | TRBJ2-7 | TRBV4-2 | CASSRSHNRDEQYF | TGTGCCAGCAGCCGTTCTCATAACAGGGACGAGCAGTACTTC
NA | TRBD1 | TRBJ1-5 | TRBV6-5 | CASSYRGQGRPQHF | TGTGCCAGCAGTTACCGAGGACAGGGGCGGCCCCAGCATTTT
NA | TRBD1 | TRBJ1-5 | TRBV7-2 | CASSHRGRNQPQHF | TGTGCCAGCAGCCACAGGGGGAGGAATCAGCCCCAGCATTTT
NA | TRBD1 | TRBJ2-2 | TRBV5-1 | CASSRDRVATGELFF | TGCGCCAGCAGCCGTGACAGGGTTGCCACCGGGGAGCTGTTTTTT
NA | NA | TRBJ1-1 | TRBV21-1 | CASNGGQGAGFTEAFF | TGTGCCAGCAACGGGGGACAGGGGGCCGGTTTCACTGAAGCTTTCTTT
NA | NA | TRBJ1-3 | TRBV2 | CASSQGPGNTIYF | TGTGCCAGCAGCCAGGGTCCTGGAAACACCATATATTTT
NA | TRBD2 | TRBJ2-3 | TRBV7-2 | CASSRNLAGARGDTQYF | TGTGCCAGCAGCAGAAACTTAGCGGGAGCCCGCGGGGATACGCAGTATTTT
NA | TRBD2 | TRBJ2-7 | TRBV4-2 | CASSQASGRGTHEQYF | TGTGCCAGCAGCCAAGCGAGCGGGAGGGGTACCCACGAGCAGTACTTC
once | TRBD2 | TRBJ2-2 | TRBV4-2 | CASSQALWELAVTGELFF | TGTGCCAGCAGCCAAGCACTGTGGGAGCTAGCGGTTACCGGGGAGCTGTTTTTT
NA | NA | TRBJ2-1 | TRBV11-3 | CASSLGRESYNEQFF | TGTGCCAGCAGCTTGGGGCGGGAATCCTACAATGAGCAGTTCTTC
NA | TRBD1 | TRBJ1-6 | TRBV9 | CASSAGKGQTGNSPLHF | TGTGCCAGCAGCGCAGGAAAGGGACAGACGGGAAATTCACCCCTCCACTTT
NA | TRBD1 | TRBJ1-2 | TRBV4-3 | CASSSGQGLGYGYTF | TGCGCCAGCAGCTCGGGACAGGGTTTAGGCTATGGCTACACCTTC
NA | NA | TRBJ1-1 | TRBV30 | CAWRLAGGMNTEAFF | TGTGCCTGGAGGCTAGCGGGGGGCATGAACACTGAAGCTTTCTTT
NA | TRBD1 | TRBJ2-2 | TRBV5-5 | CASSFFPGQGMTNTGELFF | TGTGCCAGCAGCTTTTTTCCGGGACAGGGCATGACGAACACCGGGGAGCTGTTTTTT
NA | TRBD2 | TRBJ2-2 | TRBV29-1 | CSVLRELGGELFF | TGCAGCGTCCTGCGGGAGTTGGGCGGGGAGCTGTTTTTT
NA | TRBD1 | TRBJ1-1 | TRBV12-5 | CASGLAVTGGNTEAFF | TGTGCTAGTGGTTTGGCTGTGACAGGGGGCAACACTGAAGCTTTCTTT
NA | NA | TRBJ2-2 | TRBV21-1 | CASSTDRATTGELFF | TGTGCCAGCAGCACCGACAGGGCGACCACCGGGGAGCTGTTTTTT
NA | NA | TRBJ1-1 | TRBV7-6 | CASRRAGLNTEAFF | TGTGCCAGCAGGCGAGCAGGGCTCAACACTGAAGCTTTCTTT
NA | TRBD1 | TRBJ2-7 | TRBV2 | CASGLDRAKEQYF | TGTGCCAGCGGGTTGGACAGGGCTAAGGAGCAGTACTTC
NA | TRBD2 | TRBJ2-2 | TRBV9 | CASSVRGRAFTGELFF | TGTGCCAGCAGCGTGCGCGGGAGGGCCTTCACCGGGGAGCTGTTTTTT
NA | NA | TRBJ1-3 | TRBV15 | CATSARGNTIYF | TGTGCCACCAGCGCCCGGGGAAACACCATATATTTT